Below are 8 T cell receptor beta chains sequenced from a single sample in a study of blood T cell repertoires in COVID-19. Profiled with immunoSEQ multiplex PCR; TCRdb holds only in-frame clones, not every one. The table lists some 70,000 clones, roughly 85% of them singletons, with 2.5% to 3.5% in the top ten. Sequenced input: peripheral blood. The receptors here all came from an elderly man with acute or convalescent COVID-19.

V usage is TRBV4-3 and J usage is TRBJ1-6, with 7 bases lining up with TRBD1. This CDR3 region has 17 residues. Trimming took 0 bases from V and 0 from J; bases not matched to a gene: 2. In germline, CDR1 is LGHNA, CDR2 YSLEER. CDR3 in amino acids: CASSQDRDSSYNSPLHF. The CDR3 region has the DNA TGCGCCAGCAGCCAAGACCGGGACAGCTCCTATAATTCACCCCTCCACTTT.

This clone has only a few counts. This chain links TRBV2 with TRBJ1-6; 7 bases agree with TRBD1. Germline-derived CDR1 and CDR2 are SNHLY and FYNNEI. This CDR3 has 14 amino acids. V was pared by 5 bases and J by 3 bases, with 1 base of the junction left unmatched. The CDR3 reads CASSTGVYNSPLHF. As DNA, the CDR3 is TGTGCCAGCAGTACAGGGGTCTATAATTCACCCCTCCACTTT.

The V call is TRBV18, the J call TRBJ1-1; weak D call: TRBD1 (6 bases). The V gene lost 3 bases and the J gene lost 5 bases, with 16 bases spanning the gap. The CDR3 is 15 amino acids. In germline, CDR1 is KGHSH, CDR2 LQKENI. The CDR3 reads CASSPRYGTHTEAFF. The CDR3 region has the DNA TGTGCCAGCTCACCCAGATACGGGACACATACTGAAGCTTTCTTT.

CDR3 amino acids: CASSIPPGTGANVLTF. CDR3 nucleotide sequence: TGTGCCAGCAGCATCCCTCCGGGGACTGGGGCCAACGTCCTGACTTTC. The chain couples TRBV11-3 to TRBJ2-6; D might be TRBD2 (5 bases). The CDR3 spans 16 residues. V lost 5 bases to trimming and J lost 2 bases, with 13 bases between them. CDR1 is SGHNT and CDR2 is YENEEA in the germline V gene.

This chain joins TRBV7-8 and TRBJ2-7; D gene uncertain. Looked up from germline, CDR1 is SGHVS and CDR2 is FQNEAQ. The V end lost 5 bases, the J end lost 2 bases, and 13 bases lay between the germline ends. The CDR3 consists of 14 residues. As DNA, the CDR3 is TGTGCCAGCAGCCCCTTCTACTCTCCCTACGAGCAGTACTTC. It is translated as CASSPFYSPYEQYF.

The J gene is TRBJ2-7, the V gene TRBV7-2; 13 nucleotides agree with TRBD2. Per germline, CDR1 SGHTA and CDR2 FQGNSA. The CDR3 spans 18 residues. J lost 3 bases, V lost 2 bases, and 10 bases had no gene match. The CDR3 sequence: CASSLLPGLAGSGYEQYF. CDR3 coding DNA: TGTGCCAGCAGCTTACTTCCGGGACTAGCGGGATCTGGCTACGAGCAGTACTTC.

The V call is TRBV7-8, the J call TRBJ2-7; a possible D gene is TRBD2 (6 bases). V lost 3 bases to trimming and J lost 6 bases, with 6 bases between them. The CDR3 loop spans 11 amino acids. CDR1 is SGHVS, CDR2 FQNEAQ, per germline. The CDR3 spells CASSFGGEQYF. The CDR3, as DNA: TGTGCCAGCAGCTTCGGGGGCGAGCAGTACTTC.

The chain joins TRBV6-5 to TRBJ2-5; a possible D gene is TRBD1 (6 bases). The germline V gene has CDR1 MNHEY and CDR2 SVGAGI. V was pared by 1 base and J by 5 bases, with 14 bases between. The CDR3 contains 15 residues. In DNA, the CDR3 is TGTGCCAGCAGTTACTGGGACATCGCTAGGGAGACCCAGTACTTC. It specifies CASSYWDIARETQYF.